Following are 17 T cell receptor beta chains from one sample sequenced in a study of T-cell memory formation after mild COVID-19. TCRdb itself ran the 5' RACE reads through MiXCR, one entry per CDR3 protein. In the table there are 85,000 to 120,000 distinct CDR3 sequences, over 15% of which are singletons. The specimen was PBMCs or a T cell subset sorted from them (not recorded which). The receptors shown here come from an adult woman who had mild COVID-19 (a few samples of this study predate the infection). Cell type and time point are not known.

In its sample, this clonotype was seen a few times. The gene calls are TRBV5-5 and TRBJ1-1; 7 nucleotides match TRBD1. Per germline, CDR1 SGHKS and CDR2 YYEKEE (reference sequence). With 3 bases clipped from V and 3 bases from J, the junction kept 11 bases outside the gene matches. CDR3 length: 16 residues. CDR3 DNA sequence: TGTGCCAGCAGCTATAACAGGGGAATGGAGTACACTGAAGCTTTCTTT. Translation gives CASSYNRGMEYTEAFF. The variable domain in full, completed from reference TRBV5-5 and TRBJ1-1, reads DAGVTQSPTHLIKTRGQQVTLRCSPISGHKSVSWYQQVLGQGPQFIFQYYEKEERGRGNFPDRFSARQFPNYSSELNVNALLLGDSALYLCASSYNRGMEYTEAFFGQGTRLTVV.

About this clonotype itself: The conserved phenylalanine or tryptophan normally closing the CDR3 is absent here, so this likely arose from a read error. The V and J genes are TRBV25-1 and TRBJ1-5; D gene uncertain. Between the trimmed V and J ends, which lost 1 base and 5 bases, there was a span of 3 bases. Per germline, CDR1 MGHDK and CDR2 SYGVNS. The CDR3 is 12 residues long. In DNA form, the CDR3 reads TGTGCCAGCAGTGAATGGGATCAGCCCCAGCATTAT. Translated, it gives CASSEWDQPQHY.

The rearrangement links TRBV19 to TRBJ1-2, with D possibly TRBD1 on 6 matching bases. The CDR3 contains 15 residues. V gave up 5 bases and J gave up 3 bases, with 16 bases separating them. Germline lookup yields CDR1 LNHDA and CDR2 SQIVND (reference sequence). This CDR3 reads CASSPIGTPYYGYTF. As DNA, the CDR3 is TGTGCCAGTAGTCCAATAGGGACACCCTACTATGGCTACACCTTC.

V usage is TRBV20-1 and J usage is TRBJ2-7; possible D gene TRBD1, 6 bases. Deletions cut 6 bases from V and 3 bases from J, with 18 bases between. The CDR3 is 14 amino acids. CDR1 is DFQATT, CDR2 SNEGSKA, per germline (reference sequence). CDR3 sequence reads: CSAIKQGRSYEQYF. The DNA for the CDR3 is TGCAGTGCAATCAAGCAGGGGCGAAGCTACGAGCAGTACTTC.

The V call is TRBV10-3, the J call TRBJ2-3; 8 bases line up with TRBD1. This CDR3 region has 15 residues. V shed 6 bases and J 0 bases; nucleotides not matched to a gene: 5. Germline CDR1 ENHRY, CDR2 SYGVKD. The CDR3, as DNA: TGTGCCATCAGCCGTGGACAGGGAAGCACAGATACGCAGTATTTT. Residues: CAISRGQGSTDTQYF.

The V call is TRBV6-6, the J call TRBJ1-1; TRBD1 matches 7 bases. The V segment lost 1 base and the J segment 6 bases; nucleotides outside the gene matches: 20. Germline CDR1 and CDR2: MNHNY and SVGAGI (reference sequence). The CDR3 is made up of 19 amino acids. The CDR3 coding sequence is TGTGCCAGCAGTTACTGGATGGGGGACAGCGGAGATCCGAGCGCTGAAGCTTTCTTT. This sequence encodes CASSYWMGDSGDPSAEAFF.

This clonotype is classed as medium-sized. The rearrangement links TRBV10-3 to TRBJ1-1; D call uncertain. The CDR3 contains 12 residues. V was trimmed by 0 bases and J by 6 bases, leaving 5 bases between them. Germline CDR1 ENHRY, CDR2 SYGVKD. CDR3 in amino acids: CAISESPPEAFF. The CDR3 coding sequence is TGTGCCATCAGTGAGTCTCCCCCTGAAGCTTTCTTT.

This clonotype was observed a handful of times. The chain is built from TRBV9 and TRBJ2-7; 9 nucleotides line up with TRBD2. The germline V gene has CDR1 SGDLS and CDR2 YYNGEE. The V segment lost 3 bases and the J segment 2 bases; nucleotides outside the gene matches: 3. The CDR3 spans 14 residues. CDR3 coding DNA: TGTGCCAGCAGCGGTAGCGGGGGTACCTACGAGCAGTACTTC. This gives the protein CASSGSGGTYEQYF. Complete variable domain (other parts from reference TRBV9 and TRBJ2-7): DSGVTQTPKHLITATGQRVTLRCSPRSGDLSVYWYQQSLDQGLQFLIQYYNGEERAKGNILERFSAQQFPDLHSELNLSSLELGDSALYFCASSGSGGTYEQYFGPGTRLTVT.

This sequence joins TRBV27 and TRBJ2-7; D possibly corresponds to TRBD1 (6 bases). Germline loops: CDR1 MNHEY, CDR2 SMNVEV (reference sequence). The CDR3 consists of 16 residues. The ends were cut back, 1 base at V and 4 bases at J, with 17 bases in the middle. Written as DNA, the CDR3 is TGTGCCAGCAGTTTATGGGTCCCGGGACAAGAGTACGAGCAGTACTTC. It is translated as CASSLWVPGQEYEQYF.

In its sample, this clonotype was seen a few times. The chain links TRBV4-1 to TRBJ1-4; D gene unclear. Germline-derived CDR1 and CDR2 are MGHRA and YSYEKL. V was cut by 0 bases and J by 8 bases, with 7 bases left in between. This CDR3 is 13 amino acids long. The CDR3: CASSQDLGEKLFF. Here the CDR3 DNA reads TGCGCCAGCAGCCAAGATCTAGGAGAAAAACTGTTTTTT.

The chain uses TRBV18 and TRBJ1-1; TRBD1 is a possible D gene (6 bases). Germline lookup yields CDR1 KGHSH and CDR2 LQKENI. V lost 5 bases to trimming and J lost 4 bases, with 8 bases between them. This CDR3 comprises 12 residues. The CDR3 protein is CASSNRVTEAFF. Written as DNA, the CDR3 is TGTGCCAGCTCAAACAGGGTCACTGAAGCTTTCTTT.

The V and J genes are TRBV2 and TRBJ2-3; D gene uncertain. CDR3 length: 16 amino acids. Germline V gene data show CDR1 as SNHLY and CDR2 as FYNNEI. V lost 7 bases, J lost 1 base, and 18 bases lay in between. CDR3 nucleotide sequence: TGTGCCAGCAAGGTCACCCTAAACCTCGGCACAGATACGCAGTATTTT. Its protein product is CASKVTLNLGTDTQYF.

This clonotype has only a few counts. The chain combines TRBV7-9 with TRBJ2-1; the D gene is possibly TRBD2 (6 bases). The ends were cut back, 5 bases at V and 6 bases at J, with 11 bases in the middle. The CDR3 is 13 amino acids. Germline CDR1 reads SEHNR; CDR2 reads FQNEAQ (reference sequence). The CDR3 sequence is CASSPETSNEQFF. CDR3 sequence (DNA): TGTGCCAGCAGCCCAGAGACTAGCAATGAGCAGTTCTTC.

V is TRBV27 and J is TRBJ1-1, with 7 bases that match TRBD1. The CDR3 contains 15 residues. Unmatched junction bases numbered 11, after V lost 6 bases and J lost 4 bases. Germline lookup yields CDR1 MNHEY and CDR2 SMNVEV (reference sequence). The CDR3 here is CASSPLDRRSTEAFF. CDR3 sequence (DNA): TGTGCCAGCAGCCCCCTGGACAGGCGGAGCACTGAAGCTTTCTTT.

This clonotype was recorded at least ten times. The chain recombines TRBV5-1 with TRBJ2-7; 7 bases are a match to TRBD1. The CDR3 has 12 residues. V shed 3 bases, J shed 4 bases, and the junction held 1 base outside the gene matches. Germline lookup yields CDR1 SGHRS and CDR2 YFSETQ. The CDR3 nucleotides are TGCGCCAGCAGCTGGGACAGTTACGAGCAGTACTTC. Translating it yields CASSWDSYEQYF.

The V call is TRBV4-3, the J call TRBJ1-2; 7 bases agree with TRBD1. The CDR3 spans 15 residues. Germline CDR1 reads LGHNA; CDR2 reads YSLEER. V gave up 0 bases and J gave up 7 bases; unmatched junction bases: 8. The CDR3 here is CASSQEEQGVFGYTF. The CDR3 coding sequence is TGCGCCAGCAGCCAAGAGGAGCAGGGGGTGTTTGGCTACACCTTC.

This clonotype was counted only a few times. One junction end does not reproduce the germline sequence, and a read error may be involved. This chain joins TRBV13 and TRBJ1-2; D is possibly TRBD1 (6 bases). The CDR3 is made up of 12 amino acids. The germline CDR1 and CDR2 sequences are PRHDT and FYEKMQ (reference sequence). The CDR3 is CASSLRLRDTSF. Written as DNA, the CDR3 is TGTGCCAGCAGCCTCCGGTTGAGGGACACCTCCTTC. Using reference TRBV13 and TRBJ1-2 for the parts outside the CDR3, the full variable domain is AAGVIQSPRHLIKEKRETATLKCYPIPRHDTVYWYQQGPGQDPQFLISFYEKMQSDKGSIPDRFSAQQFSDYHSELNMSSLELGDSALYFCASSLRLRDTSFGSGTRLTVV.